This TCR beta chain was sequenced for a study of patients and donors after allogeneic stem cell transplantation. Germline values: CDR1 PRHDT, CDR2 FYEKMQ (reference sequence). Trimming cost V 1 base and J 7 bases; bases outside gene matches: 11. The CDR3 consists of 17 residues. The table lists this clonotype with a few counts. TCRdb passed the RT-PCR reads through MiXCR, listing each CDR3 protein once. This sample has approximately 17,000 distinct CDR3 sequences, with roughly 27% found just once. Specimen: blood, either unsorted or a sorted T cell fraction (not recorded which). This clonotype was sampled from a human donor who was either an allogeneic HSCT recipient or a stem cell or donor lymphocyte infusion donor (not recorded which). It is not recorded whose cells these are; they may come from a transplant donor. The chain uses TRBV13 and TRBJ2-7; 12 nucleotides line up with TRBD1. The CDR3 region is CASSLALMGQGAGEQYF. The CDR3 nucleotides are TGTGCCAGCAGCTTAGCCCTCATGGGACAGGGGGCCGGGGAGCAGTACTTC.